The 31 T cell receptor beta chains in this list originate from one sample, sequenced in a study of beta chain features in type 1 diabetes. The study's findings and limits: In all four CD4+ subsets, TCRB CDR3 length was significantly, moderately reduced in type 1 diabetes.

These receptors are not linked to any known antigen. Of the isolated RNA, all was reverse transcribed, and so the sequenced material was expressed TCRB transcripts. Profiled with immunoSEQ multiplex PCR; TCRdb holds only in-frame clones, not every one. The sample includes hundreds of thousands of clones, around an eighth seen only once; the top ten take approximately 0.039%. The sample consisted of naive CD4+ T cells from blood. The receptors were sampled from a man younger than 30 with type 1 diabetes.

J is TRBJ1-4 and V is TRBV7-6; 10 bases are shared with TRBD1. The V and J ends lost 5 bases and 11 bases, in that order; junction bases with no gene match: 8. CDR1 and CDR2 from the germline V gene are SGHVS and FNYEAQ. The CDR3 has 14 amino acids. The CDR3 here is CASSEGTGDVKLFF. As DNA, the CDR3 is TGTGCCAGCAGCGAGGGGACAGGGGATGTCAAACTGTTTTTT.

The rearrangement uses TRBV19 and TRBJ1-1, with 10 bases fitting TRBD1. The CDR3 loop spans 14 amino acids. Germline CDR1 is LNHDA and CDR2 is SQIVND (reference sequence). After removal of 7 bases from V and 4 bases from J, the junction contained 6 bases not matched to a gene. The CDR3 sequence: CASTRQGAGTEAFF. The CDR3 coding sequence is TGTGCCAGTACCCGACAGGGGGCAGGCACTGAAGCTTTCTTT.

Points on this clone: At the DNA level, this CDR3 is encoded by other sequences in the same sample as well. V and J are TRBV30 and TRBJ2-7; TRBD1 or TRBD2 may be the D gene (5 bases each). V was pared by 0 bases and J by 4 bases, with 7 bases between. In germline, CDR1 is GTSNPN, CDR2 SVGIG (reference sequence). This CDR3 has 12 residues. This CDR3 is CAWSVGGYEQYF. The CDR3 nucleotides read TGTGCCTGGAGTGTTGGGGGTTACGAGCAGTACTTC.

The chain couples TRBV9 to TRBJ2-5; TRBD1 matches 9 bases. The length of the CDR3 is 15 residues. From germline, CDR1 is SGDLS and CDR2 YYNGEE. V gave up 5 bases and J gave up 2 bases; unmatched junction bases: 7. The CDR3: CASSPTGGRQETQYF. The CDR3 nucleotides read TGTGCCAGCAGTCCAACAGGGGGCAGACAAGAGACCCAGTACTTC.

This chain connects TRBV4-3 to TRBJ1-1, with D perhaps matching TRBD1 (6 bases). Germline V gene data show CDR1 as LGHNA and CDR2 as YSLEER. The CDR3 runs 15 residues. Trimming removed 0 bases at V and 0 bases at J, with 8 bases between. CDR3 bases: TGCGCCAGCAGCCAAGAAGGGACACTGAACACTGAAGCTTTCTTT. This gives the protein CASSQEGTLNTEAFF.

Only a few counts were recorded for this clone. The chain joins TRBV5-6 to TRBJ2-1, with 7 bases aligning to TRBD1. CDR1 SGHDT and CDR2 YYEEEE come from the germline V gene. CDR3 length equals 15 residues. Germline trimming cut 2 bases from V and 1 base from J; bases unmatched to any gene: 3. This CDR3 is CASSLQGMSYNEQFF. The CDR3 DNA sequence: TGTGCCAGCAGCTTACAGGGGATGTCCTACAATGAGCAGTTCTTC. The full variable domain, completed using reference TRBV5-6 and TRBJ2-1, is DAGVTQSPTHLIKTRGQQVTLRCSPKSGHDTVSWYQQALGQGPQFIFQYYEEEERQRGNFPDRFSGHQFPNYSSELNVNALLLGDSALYLCASSLQGMSYNEQFFGPGTRLTVL.

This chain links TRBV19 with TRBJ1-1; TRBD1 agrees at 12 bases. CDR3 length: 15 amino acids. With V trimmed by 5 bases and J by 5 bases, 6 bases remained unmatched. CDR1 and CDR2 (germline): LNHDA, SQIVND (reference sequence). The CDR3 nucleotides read TGTGCCAGTAGTGACCGGGACAGGGGGCGGACTGAAGCTTTCTTT. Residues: CASSDRDRGRTEAFF.

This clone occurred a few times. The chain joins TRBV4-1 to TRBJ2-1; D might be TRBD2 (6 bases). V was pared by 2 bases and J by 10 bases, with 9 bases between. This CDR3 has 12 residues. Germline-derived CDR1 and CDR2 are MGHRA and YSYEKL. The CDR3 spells CASSQQRAEQFF. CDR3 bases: TGCGCCAGCAGCCAACAGCGGGCCGAGCAGTTCTTC.

CDR3: CASSSTVSSYNEQFF. The CDR3 DNA sequence: TGTGCCAGCAGTTCAACAGTAAGCTCCTACAATGAGCAGTTCTTC. The rearrangement uses TRBV5-4 and TRBJ2-1, with D unclear. V was pared by 5 bases and J by 0 bases, with 12 bases between. Germline V gene data show CDR1 as SGHNT and CDR2 as YYREEE (reference sequence). The CDR3 contains 15 residues.

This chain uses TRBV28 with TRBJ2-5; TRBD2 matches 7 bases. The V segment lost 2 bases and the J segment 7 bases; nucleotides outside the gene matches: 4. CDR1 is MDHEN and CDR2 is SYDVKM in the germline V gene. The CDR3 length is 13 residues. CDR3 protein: CASSLEGRGTQYF. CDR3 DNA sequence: TGTGCCAGCAGTTTAGAGGGGAGGGGGACCCAGTACTTC.

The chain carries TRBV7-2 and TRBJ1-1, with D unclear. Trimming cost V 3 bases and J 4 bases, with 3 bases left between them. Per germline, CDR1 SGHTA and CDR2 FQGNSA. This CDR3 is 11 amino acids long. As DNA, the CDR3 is TGTGCCAGCAGCTTCCGCACTGAAGCTTTCTTT. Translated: CASSFRTEAFF.

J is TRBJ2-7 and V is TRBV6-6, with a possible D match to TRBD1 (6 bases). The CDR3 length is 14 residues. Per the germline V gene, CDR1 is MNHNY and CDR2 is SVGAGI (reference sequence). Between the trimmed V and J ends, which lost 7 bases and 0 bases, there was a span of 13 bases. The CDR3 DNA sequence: TGTGCCAGCACCGAAAGGGGGTTCTCCTACGAGCAGTACTTC. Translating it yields CASTERGFSYEQYF.

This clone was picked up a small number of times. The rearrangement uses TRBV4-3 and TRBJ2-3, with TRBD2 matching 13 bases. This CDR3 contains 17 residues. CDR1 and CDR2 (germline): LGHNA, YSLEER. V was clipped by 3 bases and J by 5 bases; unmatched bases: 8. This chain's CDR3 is CASSQAPGLAGRDTQYF. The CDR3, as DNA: TGCGCCAGCAGCCAGGCCCCGGGACTAGCGGGGAGAGATACGCAGTATTTT.

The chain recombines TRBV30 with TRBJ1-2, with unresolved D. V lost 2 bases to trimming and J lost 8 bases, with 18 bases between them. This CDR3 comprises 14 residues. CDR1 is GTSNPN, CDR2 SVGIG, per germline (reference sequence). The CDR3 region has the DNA TGTGCCTGGAGTATCCGTCCCCGTTTGGGCGGCTACACCTTC. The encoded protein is CAWSIRPRLGGYTF. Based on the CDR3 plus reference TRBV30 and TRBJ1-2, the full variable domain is SQTIHQWPATLVQPVGSPLSLECTVEGTSNPNLYWYRQAAGRGLQLLFYSVGIGQISSEVPQNLSASRPQDRQFILSSKKLLLSDSGFYLCAWSIRPRLGGYTFGSGTRLTVV.

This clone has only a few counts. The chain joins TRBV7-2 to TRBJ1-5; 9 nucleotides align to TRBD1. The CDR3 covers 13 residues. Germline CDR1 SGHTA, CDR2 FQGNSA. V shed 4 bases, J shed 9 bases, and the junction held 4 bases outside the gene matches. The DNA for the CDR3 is TGTGCCAGCAGCTCCACAGGGGGCGCGCCCCAGCATTTT. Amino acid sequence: CASSSTGGAPQHF.

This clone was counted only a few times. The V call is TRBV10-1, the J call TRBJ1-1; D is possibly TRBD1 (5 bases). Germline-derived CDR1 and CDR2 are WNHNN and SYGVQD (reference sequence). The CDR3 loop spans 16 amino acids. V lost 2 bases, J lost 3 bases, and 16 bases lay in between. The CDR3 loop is CASSEITLSGDTEAFF. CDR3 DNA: TGCGCCAGCAGTGAGATCACATTATCGGGGGACACTGAAGCTTTCTTT.

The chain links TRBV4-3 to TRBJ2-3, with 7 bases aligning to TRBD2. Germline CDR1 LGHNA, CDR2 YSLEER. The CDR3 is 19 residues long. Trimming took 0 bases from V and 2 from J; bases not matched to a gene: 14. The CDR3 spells CASSQDPPRGAGYTDTQYF. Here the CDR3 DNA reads TGCGCCAGCAGCCAAGATCCACCGCGCGGAGCGGGGTACACAGATACGCAGTATTTT.

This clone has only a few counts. Here the CDR3 reads CASSVTGFPGELFF. In DNA, the CDR3 is TGCGCCAGCAGCGTCACAGGTTTCCCCGGGGAGCTGTTTTTT. V gene TRBV4-1 combines with J gene TRBJ2-2, with D maybe TRBD1 (5 bases). Trimming removed 5 bases at V and 6 bases at J, with 13 bases between. This CDR3 spans 14 amino acids. Germline loops: CDR1 MGHRA, CDR2 YSYEKL.

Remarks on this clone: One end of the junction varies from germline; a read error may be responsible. The chain's CDR3 is CAWSVGGIDLF. Written as DNA, the CDR3 is TGTGCCTGGAGTGTAGGGGGGATTGATCTCTTC. The chain employs TRBV30 and TRBJ1-2; a possible D gene is TRBD1 (6 bases). The CDR3 loop spans 11 amino acids. Germline V gene data show CDR1 as GTSNPN and CDR2 as SVGIG (reference sequence).

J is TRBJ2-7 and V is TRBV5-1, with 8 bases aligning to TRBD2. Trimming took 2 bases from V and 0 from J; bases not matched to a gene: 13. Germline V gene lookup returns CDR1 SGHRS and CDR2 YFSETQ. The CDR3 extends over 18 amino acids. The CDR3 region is CASSFSPFAGGNSYEQYF. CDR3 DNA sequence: TGCGCCAGCAGCTTCTCTCCTTTCGCGGGAGGCAACTCCTACGAGCAGTACTTC.

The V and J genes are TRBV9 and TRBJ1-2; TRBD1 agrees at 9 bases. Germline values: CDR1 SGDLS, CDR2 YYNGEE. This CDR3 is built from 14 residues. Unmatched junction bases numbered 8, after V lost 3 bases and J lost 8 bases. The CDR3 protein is CASSDRGHAEGYTF. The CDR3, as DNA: TGTGCCAGCAGCGACAGGGGGCATGCGGAGGGCTACACCTTC.

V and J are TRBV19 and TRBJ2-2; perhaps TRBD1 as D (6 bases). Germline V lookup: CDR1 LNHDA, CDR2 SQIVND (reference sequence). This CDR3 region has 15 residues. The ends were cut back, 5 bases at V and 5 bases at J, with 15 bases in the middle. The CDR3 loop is CASSPRGWETGELFF. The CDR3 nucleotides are TGTGCCAGTAGTCCCAGGGGATGGGAAACCGGGGAGCTGTTTTTT.

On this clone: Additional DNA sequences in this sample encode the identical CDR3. The CDR3 region has the DNA TGTGCCAGCAGCTTGGGGATCCGGGAGACCCAGTACTTC. Translating it yields CASSLGIRETQYF. The V gene is TRBV7-9, the J gene TRBJ2-5; D remains ambiguous. V was clipped by 3 bases and J by 5 bases, with 10 bases between them. Germline V gives CDR1 SEHNR, CDR2 FQNEAQ (reference sequence). The CDR3 extends over 13 amino acids.

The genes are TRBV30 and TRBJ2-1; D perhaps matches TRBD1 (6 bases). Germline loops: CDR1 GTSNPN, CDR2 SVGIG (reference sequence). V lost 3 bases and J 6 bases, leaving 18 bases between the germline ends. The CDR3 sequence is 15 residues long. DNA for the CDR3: TGTGCCTGGAGATACCGGGACAATAACGCCAATGAGCAGTTCTTC. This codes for CAWRYRDNNANEQFF. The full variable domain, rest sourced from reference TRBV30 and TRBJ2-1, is SQTIHQWPATLVQPVGSPLSLECTVEGTSNPNLYWYRQAAGRGLQLLFYSVGIGQISSEVPQNLSASRPQDRQFILSSKKLLLSDSGFYLCAWRYRDNNANEQFFGPGTRLTVL.

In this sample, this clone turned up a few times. The DNA for the CDR3 is TGTGCCACCCAGTCGGCCGATGTCTATGGCTACACCTTC. As protein: CATQSADVYGYTF. The chain carries TRBV28 and TRBJ1-2; no clear D gene. The CDR3 runs 13 residues. Germline V gene data show CDR1 as MDHEN and CDR2 as SYDVKM. V gave up 10 bases and J gave up 4 bases, with 16 bases separating them.

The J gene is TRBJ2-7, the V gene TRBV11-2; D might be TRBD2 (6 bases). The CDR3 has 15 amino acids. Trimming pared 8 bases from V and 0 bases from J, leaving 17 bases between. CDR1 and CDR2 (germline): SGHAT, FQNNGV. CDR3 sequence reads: CASGRLVQSSYEQYF. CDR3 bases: TGTGCCAGCGGCAGACTAGTACAAAGCTCCTACGAGCAGTACTTC.

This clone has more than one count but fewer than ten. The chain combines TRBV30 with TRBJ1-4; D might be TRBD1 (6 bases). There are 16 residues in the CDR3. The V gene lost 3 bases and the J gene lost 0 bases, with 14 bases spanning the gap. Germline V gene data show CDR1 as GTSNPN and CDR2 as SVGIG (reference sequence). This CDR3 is CAWSGQSAATNEKLFF. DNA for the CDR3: TGTGCCTGGAGCGGACAGAGTGCCGCAACTAATGAAAAACTGTTTTTT.

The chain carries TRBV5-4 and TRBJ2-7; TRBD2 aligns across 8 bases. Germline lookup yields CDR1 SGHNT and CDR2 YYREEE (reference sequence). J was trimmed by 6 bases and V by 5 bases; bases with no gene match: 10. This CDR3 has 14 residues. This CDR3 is CASRPGLDLREQYF. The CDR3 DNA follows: TGTGCCAGCAGGCCGGGACTAGACCTTCGCGAGCAGTACTTC.

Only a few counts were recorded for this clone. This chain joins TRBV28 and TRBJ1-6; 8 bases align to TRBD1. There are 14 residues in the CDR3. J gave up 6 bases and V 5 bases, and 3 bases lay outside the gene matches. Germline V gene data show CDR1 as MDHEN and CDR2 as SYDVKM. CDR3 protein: CASSDRGANSPLHF. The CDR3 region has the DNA TGTGCCAGCAGTGACAGGGGAGCTAATTCACCCCTCCACTTT.

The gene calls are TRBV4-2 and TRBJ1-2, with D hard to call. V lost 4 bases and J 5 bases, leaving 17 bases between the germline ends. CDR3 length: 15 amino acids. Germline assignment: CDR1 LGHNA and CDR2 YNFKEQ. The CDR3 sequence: CASSPRLTEHYGYTF. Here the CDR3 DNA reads TGTGCCAGCAGCCCGCGACTAACTGAGCATTATGGCTACACCTTC.

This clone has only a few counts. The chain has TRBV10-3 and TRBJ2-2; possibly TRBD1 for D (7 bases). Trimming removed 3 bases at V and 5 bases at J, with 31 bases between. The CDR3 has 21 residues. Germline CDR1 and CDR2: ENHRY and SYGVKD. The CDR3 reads CAISDLKSGQIPHGGTGELFF. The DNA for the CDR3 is TGTGCCATCAGTGATCTAAAGTCGGGACAGATCCCTCACGGAGGGACCGGGGAGCTGTTTTTT.